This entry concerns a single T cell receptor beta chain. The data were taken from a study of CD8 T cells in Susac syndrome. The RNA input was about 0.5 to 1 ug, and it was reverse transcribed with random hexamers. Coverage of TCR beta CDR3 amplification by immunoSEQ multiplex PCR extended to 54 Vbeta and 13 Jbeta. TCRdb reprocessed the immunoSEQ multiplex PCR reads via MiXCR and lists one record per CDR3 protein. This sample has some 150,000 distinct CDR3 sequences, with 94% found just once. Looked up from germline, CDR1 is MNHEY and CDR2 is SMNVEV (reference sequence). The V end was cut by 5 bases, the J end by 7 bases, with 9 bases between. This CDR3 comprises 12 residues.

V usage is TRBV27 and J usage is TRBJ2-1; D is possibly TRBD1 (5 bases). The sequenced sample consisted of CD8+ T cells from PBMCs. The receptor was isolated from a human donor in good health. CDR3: CASSIRQNEQFF. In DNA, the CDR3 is TGTGCCAGCAGTATCCGACAGAATGAGCAGTTCTTC.